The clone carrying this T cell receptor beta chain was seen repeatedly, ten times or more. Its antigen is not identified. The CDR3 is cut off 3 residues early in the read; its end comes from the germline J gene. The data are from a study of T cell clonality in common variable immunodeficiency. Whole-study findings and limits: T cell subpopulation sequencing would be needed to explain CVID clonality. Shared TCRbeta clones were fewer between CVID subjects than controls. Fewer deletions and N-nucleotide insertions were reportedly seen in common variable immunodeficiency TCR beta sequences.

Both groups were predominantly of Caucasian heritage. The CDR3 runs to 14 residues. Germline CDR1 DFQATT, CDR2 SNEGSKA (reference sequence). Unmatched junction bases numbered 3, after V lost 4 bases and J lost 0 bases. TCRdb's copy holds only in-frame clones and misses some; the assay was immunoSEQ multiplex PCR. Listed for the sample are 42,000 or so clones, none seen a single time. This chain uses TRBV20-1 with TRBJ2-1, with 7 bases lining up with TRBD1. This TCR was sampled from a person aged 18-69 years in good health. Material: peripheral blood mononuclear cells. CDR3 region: CSATGGSSYNEQFF. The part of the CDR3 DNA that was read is TGCAGTGCTACAGGGGGAAGCTCCTACAATGAG.